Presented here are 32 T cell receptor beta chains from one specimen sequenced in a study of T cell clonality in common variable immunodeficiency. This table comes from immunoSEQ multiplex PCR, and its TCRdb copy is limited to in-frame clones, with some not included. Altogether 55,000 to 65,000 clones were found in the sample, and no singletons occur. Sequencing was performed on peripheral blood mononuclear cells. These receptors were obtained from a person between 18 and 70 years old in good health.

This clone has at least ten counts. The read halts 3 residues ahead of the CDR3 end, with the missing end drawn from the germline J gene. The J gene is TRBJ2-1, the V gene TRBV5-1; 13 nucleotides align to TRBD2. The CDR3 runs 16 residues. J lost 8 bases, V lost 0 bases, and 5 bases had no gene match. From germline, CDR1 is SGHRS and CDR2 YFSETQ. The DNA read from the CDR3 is TGCGCCAGCAGCTTGGGGACTAGCGGGAGTGGAGATGAG. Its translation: CASSLGTSGSGDE. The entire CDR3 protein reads CASSLGTSGSGDEQFF.

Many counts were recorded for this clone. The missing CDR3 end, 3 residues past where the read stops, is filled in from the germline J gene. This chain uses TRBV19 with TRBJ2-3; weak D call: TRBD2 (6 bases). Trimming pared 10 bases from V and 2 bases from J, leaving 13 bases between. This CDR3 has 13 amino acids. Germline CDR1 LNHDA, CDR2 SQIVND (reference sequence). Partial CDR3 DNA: TGTGCCACAACGGGACTTTCCACAGATACG. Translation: CATTGLSTDT. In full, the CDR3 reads CATTGLSTDTQYF.

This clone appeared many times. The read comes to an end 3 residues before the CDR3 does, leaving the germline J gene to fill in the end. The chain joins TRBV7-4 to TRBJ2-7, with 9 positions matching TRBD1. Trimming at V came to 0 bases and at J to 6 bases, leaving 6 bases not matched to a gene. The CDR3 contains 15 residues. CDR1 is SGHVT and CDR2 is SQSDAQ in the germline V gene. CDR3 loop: CASSLAGTGLSEQYF. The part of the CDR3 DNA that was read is TGTGCCAGCAGCTTAGCGGGGACAGGGTTGAGCGAG. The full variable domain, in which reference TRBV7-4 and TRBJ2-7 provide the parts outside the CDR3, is GAGVSQSPRYKVAKRGRDVALRCDSISGHVTLYWYRQTLGQGSEVLTYSQSDAQRDKSGRPSGRFSAERPERSVSTLKIQRTEQGDSAVYLCASSLAGTGLSEQYFGPGTRLTVT.

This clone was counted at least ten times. CDR3 sequence reads: CASSRGQSSGNTIYF. Incomplete CDR3 DNA: TGTGCCAGCTCACGGGGACAGAGCTCTGGAAACACC. The rearrangement joins TRBV18 to TRBJ1-3; TRBD1 agrees at 7 bases. The CDR3 extends 3 residues past the end of the read, so its final part is completed from the germline J gene. The CDR3 has 15 amino acids. Germline V gene sequence: CDR1 KGHSH, CDR2 LQKENI. V lost 4 bases and J lost 0; bases outside the gene matches: 3.

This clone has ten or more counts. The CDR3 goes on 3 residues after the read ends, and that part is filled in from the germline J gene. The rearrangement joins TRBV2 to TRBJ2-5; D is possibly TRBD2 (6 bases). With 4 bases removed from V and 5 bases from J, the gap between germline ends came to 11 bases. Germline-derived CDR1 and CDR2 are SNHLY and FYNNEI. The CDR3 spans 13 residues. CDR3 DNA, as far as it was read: TGTGCCAGCAGTGGCCTGGCGGGGGAGACC. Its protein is CASSGLAGET. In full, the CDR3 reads CASSGLAGETQYF.

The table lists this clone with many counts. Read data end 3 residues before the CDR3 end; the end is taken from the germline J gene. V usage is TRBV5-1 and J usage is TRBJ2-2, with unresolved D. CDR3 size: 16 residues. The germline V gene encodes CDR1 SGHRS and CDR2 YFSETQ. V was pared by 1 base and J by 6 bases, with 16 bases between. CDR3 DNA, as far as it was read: TGCGCCAGCAGCTTGAGGCAGGTCGGATGGGCCGGGGAG. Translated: CASSLRQVGWAGE. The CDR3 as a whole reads CASSLRQVGWAGELFF.

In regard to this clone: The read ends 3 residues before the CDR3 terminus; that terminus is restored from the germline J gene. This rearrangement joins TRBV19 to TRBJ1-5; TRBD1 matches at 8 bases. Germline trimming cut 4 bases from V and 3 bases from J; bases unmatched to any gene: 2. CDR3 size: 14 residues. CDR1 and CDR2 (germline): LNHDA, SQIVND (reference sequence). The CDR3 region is CASSKGQDNQPQHF. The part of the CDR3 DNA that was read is TGTGCCAGTAGTAAGGGACAGGACAATCAGCCC. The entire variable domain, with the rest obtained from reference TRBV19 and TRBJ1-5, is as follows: DGGITQSPKYLFRKEGQNVTLSCEQNLNHDAMYWYRQDPGQGLRLIYYSQIVNDFQKGDIAEGYSVSREKKESFPLTVTSAQKNPTAFYLCASSKGQDNQPQHFGDGTRLSIL.

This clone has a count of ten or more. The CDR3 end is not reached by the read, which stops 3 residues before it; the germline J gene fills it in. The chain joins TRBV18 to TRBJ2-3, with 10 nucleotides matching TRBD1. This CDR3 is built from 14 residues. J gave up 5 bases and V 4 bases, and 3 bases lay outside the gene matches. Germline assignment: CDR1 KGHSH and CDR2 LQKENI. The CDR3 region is CASSRDRGGDTQYF. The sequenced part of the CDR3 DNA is TGTGCCAGCTCACGGGACAGGGGCGGAGATACG.

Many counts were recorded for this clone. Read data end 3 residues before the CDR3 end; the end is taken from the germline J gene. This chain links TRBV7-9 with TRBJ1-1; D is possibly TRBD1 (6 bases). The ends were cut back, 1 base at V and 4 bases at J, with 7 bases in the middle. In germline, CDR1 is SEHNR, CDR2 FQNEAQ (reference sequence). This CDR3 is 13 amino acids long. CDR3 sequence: CASSLEGGTEAFF. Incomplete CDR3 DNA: TGTGCCAGCAGCTTAGAAGGGGGCACTGAA.

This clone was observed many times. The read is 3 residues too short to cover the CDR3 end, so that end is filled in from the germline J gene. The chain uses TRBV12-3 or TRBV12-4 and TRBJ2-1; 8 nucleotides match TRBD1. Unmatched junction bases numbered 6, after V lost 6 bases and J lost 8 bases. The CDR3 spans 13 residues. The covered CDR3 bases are TGTGCCAGCAGCTCGACAGGGGTCGATGAG. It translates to CASSSTGVDE. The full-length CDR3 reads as CASSSTGVDEQFF.

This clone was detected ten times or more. The CDR3 is CSARGQGMTQPQYF. The CDR3 DNA, read in part, is TGCAGTGCCCGAGGACAGGGTATGACACAGCCT. The rearrangement uses TRBV20-1 and TRBJ2-4; 8 positions agree with TRBD1. From the germline J gene comes the end of the CDR3, since the read stops 3 residues before it. Germline lookup yields CDR1 DFQATT and CDR2 SNEGSKA (reference sequence). The CDR3 consists of 14 residues.

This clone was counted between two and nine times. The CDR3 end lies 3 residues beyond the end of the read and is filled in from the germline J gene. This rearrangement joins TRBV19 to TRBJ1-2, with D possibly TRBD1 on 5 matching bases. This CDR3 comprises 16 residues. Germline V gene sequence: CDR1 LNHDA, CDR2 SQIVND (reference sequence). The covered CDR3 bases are TGTGCCAGTAGTTCGGGACTAGCGGGAGGGCTCGGTGAC. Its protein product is CASSSGLAGGLGD. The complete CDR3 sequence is CASSSGLAGGLGDYTF.

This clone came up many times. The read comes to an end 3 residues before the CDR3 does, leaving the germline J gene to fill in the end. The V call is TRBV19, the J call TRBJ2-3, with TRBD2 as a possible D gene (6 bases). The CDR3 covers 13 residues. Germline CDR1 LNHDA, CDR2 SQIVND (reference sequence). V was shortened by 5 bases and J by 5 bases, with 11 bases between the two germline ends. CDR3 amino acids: CASSPSVGDTQYF. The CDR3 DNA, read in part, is TGTGCCAGTAGTCCTAGCGTAGGAGATACG.

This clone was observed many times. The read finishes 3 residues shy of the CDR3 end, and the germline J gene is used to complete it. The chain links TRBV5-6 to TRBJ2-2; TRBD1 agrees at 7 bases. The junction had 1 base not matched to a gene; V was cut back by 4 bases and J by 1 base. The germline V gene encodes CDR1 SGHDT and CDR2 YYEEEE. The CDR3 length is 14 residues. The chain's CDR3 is CASSRDRNTGELFF. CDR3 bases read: TGTGCCAGCAGCCGGGACAGGAACACCGGGGAG.

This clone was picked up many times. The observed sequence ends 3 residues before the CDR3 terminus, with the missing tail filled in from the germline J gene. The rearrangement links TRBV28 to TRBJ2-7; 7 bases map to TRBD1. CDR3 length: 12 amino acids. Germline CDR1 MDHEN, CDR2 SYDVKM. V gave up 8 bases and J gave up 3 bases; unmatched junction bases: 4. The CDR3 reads CASGTASYEQYF. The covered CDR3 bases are TGTGCCAGCGGGACAGCTAGCTACGAG.

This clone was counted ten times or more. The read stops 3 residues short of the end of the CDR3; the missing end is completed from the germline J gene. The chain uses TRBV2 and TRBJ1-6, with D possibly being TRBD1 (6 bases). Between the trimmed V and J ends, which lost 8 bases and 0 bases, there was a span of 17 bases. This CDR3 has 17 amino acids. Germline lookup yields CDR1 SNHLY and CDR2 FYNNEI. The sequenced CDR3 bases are TGTGCCAGCGCCGGGACACGACGGACCTCCTATAATTCACCC. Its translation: CASAGTRRTSYNSP. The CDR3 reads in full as CASAGTRRTSYNSPLHF.

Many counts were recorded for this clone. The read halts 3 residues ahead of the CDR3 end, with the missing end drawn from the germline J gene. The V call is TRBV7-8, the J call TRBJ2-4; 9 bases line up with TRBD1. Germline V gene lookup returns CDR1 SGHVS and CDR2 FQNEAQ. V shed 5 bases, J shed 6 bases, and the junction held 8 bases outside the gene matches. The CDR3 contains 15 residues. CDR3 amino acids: CASSNRGQGLNIQYF. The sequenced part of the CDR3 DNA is TGTGCCAGCAGCAACCGGGGACAGGGATTAAACATT.

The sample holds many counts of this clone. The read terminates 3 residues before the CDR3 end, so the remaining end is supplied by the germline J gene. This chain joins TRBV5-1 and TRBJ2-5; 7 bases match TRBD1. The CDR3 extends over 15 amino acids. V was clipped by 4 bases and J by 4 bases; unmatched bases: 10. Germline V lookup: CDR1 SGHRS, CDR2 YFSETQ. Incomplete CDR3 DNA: TGCGCCAGCAGCCGCTCGACAGGGAATAGAGAGACC. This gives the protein CASSRSTGNRET. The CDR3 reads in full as CASSRSTGNRETQYF.

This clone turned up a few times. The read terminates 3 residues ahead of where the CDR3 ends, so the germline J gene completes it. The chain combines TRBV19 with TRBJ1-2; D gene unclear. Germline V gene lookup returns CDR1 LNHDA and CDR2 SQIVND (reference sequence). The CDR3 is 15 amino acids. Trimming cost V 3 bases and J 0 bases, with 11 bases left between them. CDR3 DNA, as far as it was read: TGTGCCAGTAGTATTGGCGTCAGCGCTAACTATGGC. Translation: CASSIGVSANYG. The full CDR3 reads CASSIGVSANYGYTF. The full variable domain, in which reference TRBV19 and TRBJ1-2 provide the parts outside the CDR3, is DGGITQSPKYLFRKEGQNVTLSCEQNLNHDAMYWYRQDPGQGLRLIYYSQIVNDFQKGDIAEGYSVSREKKESFPLTVTSAQKNPTAFYLCASSIGVSANYGYTFGSGTRLTVV.

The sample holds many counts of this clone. Incomplete CDR3 DNA: TGCAGCGTTCCTAGGAGCTACAATGAG. Translated: CSVPRSYNE. The entire CDR3 protein reads CSVPRSYNEQFF. This sequence joins TRBV29-1 and TRBJ2-1; D ambiguous. The DNA ends 3 residues before the CDR3 does, and the rest of the CDR3 is filled in from the germline J gene. Germline V gene sequence: CDR1 SQVTM, CDR2 ANQGSEA. Between the trimmed V and J ends, which lost 5 bases and 3 bases, there was a span of 8 bases. CDR3 length equals 12 residues.

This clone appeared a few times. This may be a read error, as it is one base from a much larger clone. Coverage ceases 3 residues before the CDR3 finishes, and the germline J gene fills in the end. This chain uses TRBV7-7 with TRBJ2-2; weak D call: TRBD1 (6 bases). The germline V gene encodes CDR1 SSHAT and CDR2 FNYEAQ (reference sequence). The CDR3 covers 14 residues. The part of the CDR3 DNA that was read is TGTGTTAGCAGCCAGGATGGGGGCCCCGGGGAG. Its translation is CVSSQDGGPGE. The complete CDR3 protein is CVSSQDGGPGELFF.

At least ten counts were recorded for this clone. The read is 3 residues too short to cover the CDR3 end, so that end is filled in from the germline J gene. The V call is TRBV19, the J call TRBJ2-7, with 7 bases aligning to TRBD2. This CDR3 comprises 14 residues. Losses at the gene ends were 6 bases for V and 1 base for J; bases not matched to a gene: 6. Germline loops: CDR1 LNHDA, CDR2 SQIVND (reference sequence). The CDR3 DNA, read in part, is TGTGCCAGTAGGCCGACTAGCTCATCCTACGAG. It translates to CASRPTSSSYE. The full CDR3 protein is CASRPTSSSYEQYF.

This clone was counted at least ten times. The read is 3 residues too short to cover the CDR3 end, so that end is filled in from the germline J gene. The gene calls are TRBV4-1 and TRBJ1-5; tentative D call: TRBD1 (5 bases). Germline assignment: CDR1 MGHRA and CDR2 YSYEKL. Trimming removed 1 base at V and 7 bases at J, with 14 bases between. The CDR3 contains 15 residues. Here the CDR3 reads CASSQVGRAGQPQHF. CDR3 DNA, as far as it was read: TGCGCCAGCAGCCAAGTTGGCAGGGCAGGGCAGCCC.

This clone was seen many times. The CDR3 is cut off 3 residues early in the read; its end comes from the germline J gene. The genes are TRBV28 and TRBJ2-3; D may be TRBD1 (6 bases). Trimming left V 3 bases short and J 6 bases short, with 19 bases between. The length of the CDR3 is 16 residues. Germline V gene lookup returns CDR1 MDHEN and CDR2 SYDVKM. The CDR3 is CASSFTTGNSGDTQYF. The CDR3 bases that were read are TGTGCCAGCAGTTTCACGACAGGCAACTCGGGGGATACG.

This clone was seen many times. CDR3 DNA (partial): TGTGCCAGCAGTGAATCCTGGGCAGTCGCCGGAAACACC. It specifies CASSESWAVAGNT. The whole CDR3 protein reads CASSESWAVAGNTIYF. This chain uses TRBV2 with TRBJ1-3; D remains ambiguous. The CDR3 end lies 3 residues beyond the end of the read and is filled in from the germline J gene. This CDR3 is 16 amino acids long. Germline CDR1 is SNHLY and CDR2 is FYNNEI. Trimming pared 2 bases from V and 4 bases from J, leaving 15 bases between.

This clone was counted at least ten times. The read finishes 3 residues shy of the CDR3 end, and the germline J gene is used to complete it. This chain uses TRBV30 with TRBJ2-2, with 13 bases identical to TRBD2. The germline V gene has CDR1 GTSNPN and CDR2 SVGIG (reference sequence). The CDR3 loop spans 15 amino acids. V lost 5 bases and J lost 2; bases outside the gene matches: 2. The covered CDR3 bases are TGTGCCTGGGAGGGACTAGCGGGAAACACCGGGGAG. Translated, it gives CAWEGLAGNTGE. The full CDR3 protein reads CAWEGLAGNTGELFF.

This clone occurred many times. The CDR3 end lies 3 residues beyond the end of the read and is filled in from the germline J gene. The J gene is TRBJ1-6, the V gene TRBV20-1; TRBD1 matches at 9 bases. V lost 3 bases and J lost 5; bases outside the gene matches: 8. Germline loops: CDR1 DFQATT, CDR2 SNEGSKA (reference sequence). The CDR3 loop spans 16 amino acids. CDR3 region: CSASDPGTGNNSPLHF. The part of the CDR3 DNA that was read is TGCAGTGCTAGTGACCCCGGGACAGGGAATAATTCACCC.

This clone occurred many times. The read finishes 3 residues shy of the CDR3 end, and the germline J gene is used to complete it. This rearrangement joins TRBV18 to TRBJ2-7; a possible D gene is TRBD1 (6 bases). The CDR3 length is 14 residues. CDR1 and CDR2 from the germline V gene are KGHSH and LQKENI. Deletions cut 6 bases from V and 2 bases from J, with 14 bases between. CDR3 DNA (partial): TGTGCCAGCTCCCCCGAAACAGGGCCCTACGAG. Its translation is CASSPETGPYE. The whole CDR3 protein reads CASSPETGPYEQYF.

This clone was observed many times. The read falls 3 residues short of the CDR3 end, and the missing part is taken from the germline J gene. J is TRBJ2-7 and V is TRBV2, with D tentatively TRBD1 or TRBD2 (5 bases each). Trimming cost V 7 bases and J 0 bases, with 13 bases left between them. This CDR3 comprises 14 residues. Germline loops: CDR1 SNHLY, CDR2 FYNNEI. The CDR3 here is CASTQRGDSYEQYF. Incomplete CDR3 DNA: TGTGCCAGCACGCAGAGAGGGGACTCCTACGAG. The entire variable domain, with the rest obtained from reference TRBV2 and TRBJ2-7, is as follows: EPEVTQTPSHQVTQMGQEVILRCVPISNHLYFYWYRQILGQKVEFLVSFYNNEISEKSEIFDDQFSVERPDGSNFTLKIRSTKLEDSAMYFCASTQRGDSYEQYFGPGTRLTVT.

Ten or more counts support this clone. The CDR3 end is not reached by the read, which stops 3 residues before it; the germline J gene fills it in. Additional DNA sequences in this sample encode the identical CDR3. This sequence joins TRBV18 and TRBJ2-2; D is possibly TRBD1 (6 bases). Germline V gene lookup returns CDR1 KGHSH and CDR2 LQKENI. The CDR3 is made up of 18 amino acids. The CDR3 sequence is CASSPPETGLRRSGELFF. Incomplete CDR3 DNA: TGTGCCAGCTCACCACCGGAGACAGGCCTCCGAAGGTCGGGCGAG.

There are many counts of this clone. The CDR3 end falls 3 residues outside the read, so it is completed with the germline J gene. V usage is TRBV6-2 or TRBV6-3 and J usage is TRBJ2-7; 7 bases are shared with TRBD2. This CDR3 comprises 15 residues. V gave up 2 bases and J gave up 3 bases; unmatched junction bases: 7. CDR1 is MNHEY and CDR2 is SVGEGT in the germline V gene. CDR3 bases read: TGTGCCAGCAGTTACGGGGGGGGGAAAGGCTACGAG. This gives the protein CASSYGGGKGYE. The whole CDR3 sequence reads CASSYGGGKGYEQYF.

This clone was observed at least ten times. The sequenced CDR3 bases are TGTGCCAGCCCTGACGAGAGGGGGAAGTACACTGAA. Amino acid sequence: CASPDERGKYTE. The full CDR3 protein is CASPDERGKYTEAFF. V is TRBV28 and J is TRBJ1-1; a possible D gene is TRBD1 (6 bases). The read terminates 3 residues ahead of where the CDR3 ends, so the germline J gene completes it. V shed 8 bases and J shed 3 bases, with 19 bases lying between them. The germline gives CDR1 MDHEN, CDR2 SYDVKM. This CDR3 comprises 15 residues.